This TCR beta chain was sequenced in a study of blood T cell repertoires in COVID-19. About the study: The United States, Italy and Spain supplied acute and convalescent COVID-19 samples. Nucleic acid was either cDNA or gDNA, and it came from T cells, B-cell-depleted T cells, or PBMCs.

Germline loops: CDR1 MNHNY, CDR2 SVGAGI (reference sequence). The V end lost 5 bases, the J end lost 7 bases, and 12 bases lay between the germline ends. There are 13 residues in the CDR3. Original handling: Reference gene primer amplification gave nucleated cell count estimates. Only in-frame clones appear in the TCRdb table, and some are missing; sequencing was by immunoSEQ multiplex PCR. That table supplies the V and J calls and clone size; D and trimming were determined from the DNA. This sample has fewer than 300,000 clones, with around 81% found just once. The table lists this clone with a count of one.

The sequence derives from an older woman with active or convalescent COVID-19. The sequencing input was peripheral blood. The V call is TRBV6-6, the J call TRBJ1-5; maybe TRBD1 (5 bases). Here the CDR3 reads CASSQISGQPQHF. Written as DNA, the CDR3 is TGTGCCAGCAGTCAGATATCAGGGCAGCCCCAGCATTTT.